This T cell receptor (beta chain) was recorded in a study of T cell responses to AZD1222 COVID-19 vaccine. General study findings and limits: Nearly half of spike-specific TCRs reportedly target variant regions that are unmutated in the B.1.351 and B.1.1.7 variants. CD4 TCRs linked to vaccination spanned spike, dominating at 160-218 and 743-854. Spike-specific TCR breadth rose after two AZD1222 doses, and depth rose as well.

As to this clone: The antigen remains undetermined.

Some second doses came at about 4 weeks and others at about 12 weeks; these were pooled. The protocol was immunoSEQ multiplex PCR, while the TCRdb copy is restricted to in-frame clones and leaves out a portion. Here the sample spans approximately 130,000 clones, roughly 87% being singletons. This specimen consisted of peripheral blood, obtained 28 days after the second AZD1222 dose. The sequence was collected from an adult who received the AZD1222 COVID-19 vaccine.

CDR3 DNA sequence: TGTGCCAGCACACTAGTTTCGGATTACGAGCAGTACTTC. Its protein product is CASTLVSDYEQYF. The chain links TRBV7-9 to TRBJ2-7; tentatively, D is TRBD2 (5 bases). This CDR3 has 13 residues. The V gene's germline CDR1 is SEHNR and CDR2 FQNEAQ (reference sequence). Trimming took off 7 bases at V and 4 bases at J, with 14 bases between the two ends.